This is a list of T cell receptor beta chains from one sample in a study of blood T cell repertoires in COVID-19. Sequenced by immunoSEQ multiplex PCR; TCRdb stores in-frame clones only, minus some. The sample records some 100,000 clones, about 91% being singletons. Sequencing used peripheral blood. These receptors came from a woman in her seventies with acute or convalescent COVID-19. CDR3s include the opening cysteine and the closing phenylalanine or tryptophan. D genes are given only for firm matches. Size is omitted from some rows. Given values are once, few, many or a class for expanded clones.

d_call	clone_size	v_call	j_call	cdr3_nt	cdr3_aa
TRBD1	once	TRBV6-5	TRBJ2-3	TGTGCCAGCAGTCCATCAGGGGGTACAGATACGCAGTATTTT	CASSPSGGTDTQYF
TRBD2	once	TRBV6-4	TRBJ2-1	TGTGCCAGCAGTGGGCTAGCGGGAGGCCAGAAGTTCTTC	CASSGLAGGQKFF
TRBD1	.	TRBV18	TRBJ2-5	TGTGCCAGCTCACCTCCAATGACAGGGGGTAACCAAGAGACCCAGTACTTC	CASSPPMTGGNQETQYF
.	.	TRBV2	TRBJ2-2	TGTGCCAGCATAAAAACAGGGACCGGGGAGCTGTTTTTT	CASIKTGTGELFF
TRBD1	.	TRBV5-1	TRBJ2-7	TGCGCCAGCAGCGGCGGGACAGGGGCGAAGACCTACGAGCAGTACTTC	CASSGGTGAKTYEQYF
.	.	TRBV11-2	TRBJ2-3	TGTGCCAGCAGCTTACTTGGAGGCCATGCACAGTATTTT	CASSLLGGHAQYF
TRBD1	once	TRBV7-2	TRBJ2-1	TGTGCCAGCGGCCAGGACAGGGCTCGCTACAATGAGCAGTTCTTC	CASGQDRARYNEQFF
.	.	TRBV24-1	TRBJ2-2	TGTGCCACCAGTGGAATCTTGGGGAGCGCGAACACCGGGGAGCTGTTTTTT	CATSGILGSANTGELFF
TRBD2	.	TRBV7-9	TRBJ2-1	TGTGCCAGCACCTCGAAGGTCACCCCGGCGGGAGGGCCCTCCTACAATGAGCAGTTCTTC	CASTSKVTPAGGPSYNEQFF
TRBD2	.	TRBV7-2	TRBJ2-1	TGTGCCAGCAGCTTAGTGGCGACTAGCGGGTGGGATGAGCAGTTCTTC	CASSLVATSGWDEQFF
TRBD1	.	TRBV27	TRBJ2-7	TGTGCCAGCAGTCCGTGGGACAGGGGGGACGAGCAGTACTTC	CASSPWDRGDEQYF
TRBD1	.	TRBV13	TRBJ1-1	TGTGCCAGCAGGCTTGCAGGGGGCGAGACTGAAGCTTTCTTT	CASRLAGGETEAFF
TRBD1	once	TRBV12-3/TRBV12-4	TRBJ2-7	TGTGCCAGCAGTCCAAGACAGGGTTACGAGCAGTACTTC	CASSPRQGYEQYF
.	once	TRBV6-5	TRBJ1-1	TGTGCCAGCAGGCGGACTGAGAACACTGAAGCTTTCTTT	CASRRTENTEAFF
.	.	TRBV2	TRBJ1-1	TGTGCCAGCATCCACCCCAGGGGTGGTGAGCTTGGGGACACTGAAGCTTTCTTT	CASIHPRGGELGDTEAFF
.	.	TRBV27	TRBJ2-5	TGTGCCAGCAGTCCAACAGGGATGGAAGAGACCCAGTACTTC	CASSPTGMEETQYF
.	.	TRBV13	TRBJ2-7	TGTGCCAGCAGCTTAGGACAGCTTGAGCAGTACTTC	CASSLGQLEQYF
.	.	TRBV19	TRBJ1-3	TGTGCCAGTAGTGGGAGATCTGGGCCCTTCCGCACATCGTTAAACACCATATATTTT	CASSGRSGPFRTSLNTIYF
.	.	TRBV19	TRBJ2-5	TGTGCCAGTAGCCGTTTCCCAGCGAACCAAGAGACCCAGTACTTC	CASSRFPANQETQYF
TRBD1	once	TRBV12-3/TRBV12-4	TRBJ2-3	TGTGCCAGCAGAGGGACAGAAACAGATACGCAGTATTTT	CASRGTETDTQYF
.	.	TRBV28	TRBJ1-5	TGTGCCAGCAGTTCTCGACAATTGCCCCAGCATTTT	CASSSRQLPQHF
TRBD2	.	TRBV11-2	TRBJ2-7	TGTGCCAGCAGCTTAGGACGGGGGGGATACGAGCAGTACTTC	CASSLGRGGYEQYF
TRBD1	.	TRBV2	TRBJ2-2	TGTGCCAGCAGTGAAACAGGGGACACCGGGGAGCTGTTTTTT	CASSETGDTGELFF
.	few	TRBV5-1	TRBJ2-2	TGCGCCAGCAGCTTGGGGGCGCAGGACACCGGGGAGCTGTTTTTT	CASSLGAQDTGELFF
TRBD2	.	TRBV3-1/TRBV3-2	TRBJ2-5	TGTGCCAGCAGCCAAGATAGCCGGGAGGGAGAAGAGACCCAGTACTTC	CASSQDSREGEETQYF
.	.	TRBV2	TRBJ2-5	TGTGCCAGCAGTGAAGGAAGGGGTCAAGAGACCCAGTACTTC	CASSEGRGQETQYF
.	.	TRBV7-2	TRBJ2-2	TGTGCCAGCAACGGACACTCGAACACCGGGGAGCTGTTTTTT	CASNGHSNTGELFF
.	.	TRBV3-1/TRBV3-2	TRBJ2-7	TGTGCCAGCAGCCTCGGACTGCAGGGGAACACCCGCGAGCAGTACTTC	CASSLGLQGNTREQYF
TRBD1	.	TRBV29-1	TRBJ1-2	TGCAGCGTTGAAGATCGGGACAGGACCTATGGCTACACCTTC	CSVEDRDRTYGYTF
.	few	TRBV6-5	TRBJ1-1	TGTGCCAGCAGTTCTAAGCCAGGGGTGTGGACTGAAGCTTTCTTT	CASSSKPGVWTEAFF
.	few	TRBV5-5	TRBJ1-5	TGTGCCAGCAGCTTGCATTTGGGCTATGGCAATCAGCCCCAGCATTTT	CASSLHLGYGNQPQHF
.	.	TRBV15	TRBJ2-2	TGTGCCACCAGCAGAGAATTGGGGCCCGGGGAGCTGTTTTTT	CATSRELGPGELFF
TRBD2	.	TRBV29-1	TRBJ2-1	TGCAGCGTTGAACCACCCCGCAGGACTAGACCAGGCTCCTACAATGAGCAGTTCTTC	CSVEPPRRTRPGSYNEQFF
TRBD1	.	TRBV2	TRBJ1-5	TGTGCCAGCAGTGAGGGGGCAGGGGGGCAGCCCCAGCATTTT	CASSEGAGGQPQHF
TRBD1	.	TRBV10-3	TRBJ2-5	TGTGCCGTAAACCCGGGGACAGGAGGGGAGACCCAGTACTTC	CAVNPGTGGETQYF
.	.	TRBV13	TRBJ1-3	TGTGCCAGCAGCATCCTTCGGGGGAACACCATATATTTT	CASSILRGNTIYF
.	.	TRBV5-1	TRBJ1-1	TGCGCCAGCAGCCCGGAGGCTTGGGGAAAAGAAGCTTTCTTT	CASSPEAWGKEAFF
TRBD2	.	TRBV11-2	TRBJ2-1	TGTGCCAGCAGCTTCGGAGCGGGAGCCTACAATGAGCAGTTCTTC	CASSFGAGAYNEQFF
TRBD1	.	TRBV3-1/TRBV3-2	TRBJ2-1	TGTGCCAGCAGCCTTTCATCAGGGGGCGCGGTTCGGTTCTTC	CASSLSSGGAVRFF
TRBD1	.	TRBV6-5	TRBJ2-1	TGTGCCAGCAGGGGGACAGGGGGTAGTGAGCAGTTCTTC	CASRGTGGSEQFF
TRBD2	.	TRBV5-4	TRBJ2-3	TGTGCCAGCAGCACTAGCGGGGTCATGAATACGCAGTATTTT	CASSTSGVMNTQYF